The 25 T cell receptor beta chains listed next were all sequenced from one sample in a study of Ad26.COV2.S vaccination and SARS-CoV-2 variants. Indicated treatment: around 19 received Ad26.COV2.S at low or high dose, single or two shots; 5 received placebo; per-sample allocation not given. On day 63 after the first injection, vaccine and placebo recipients gave samples. Generated by immunoSEQ multiplex PCR, the TCRdb table keeps only in-frame clones and is missing some. The sample yields 400,000 to 450,000 clones, 92% seen once. The sequencing here drew on peripheral blood, taken in a trial of Ad26.COV2.S vaccine versus placebo. These receptor sequences come from a person between 18 and 59 years old who received the Ad26.COV2.S COVID-19 vaccine or a placebo.

The chain is built from TRBV19 and TRBJ2-7; D is possibly TRBD1 (6 bases). In germline, CDR1 is LNHDA, CDR2 SQIVND (reference sequence). Trimming removed 6 bases from V and 4 bases from J, with 10 bases in between. The CDR3 length is 12 residues. This CDR3 reads CASSTGSYEQYF. The CDR3 nucleotides read TGTGCCAGTAGCACAGGGAGTTACGAGCAGTACTTC.

The chain has TRBV27 and TRBJ2-2, with 12 bases fitting TRBD2. Germline trimming cut 8 bases from V and 2 bases from J; bases unmatched to any gene: 6. CDR1 and CDR2 (germline): MNHEY, SMNVEV (reference sequence). This CDR3 comprises 16 residues. The CDR3 bases are TGTGCCAGCCGTACTAGCGGGGGGCTAAACACCGGGGAGCTGTTTTTT. This codes for CASRTSGGLNTGELFF.

This chain connects TRBV2 to TRBJ2-7; D unclear. Germline CDR1 SNHLY, CDR2 FYNNEI. The ends were cut back, 5 bases at V and 2 bases at J, with 4 bases in the middle. CDR3 length: 11 amino acids. DNA of the CDR3: TGTGCCAGCAGTAGGACCTACGAGCAGTACTTC. This encodes CASSRTYEQYF.

Concerning this clone itself: Other DNA sequences within the sample encode an identical CDR3. The chain combines TRBV27 with TRBJ2-3; D is possibly TRBD1 (5 bases). The CDR3 sequence is 11 residues long. Trimming cost V 5 bases and J 5 bases, with 5 bases left between them. The germline gives CDR1 MNHEY, CDR2 SMNVEV (reference sequence). This CDR3 reads CASSRGDTQYF. The DNA for the CDR3 is TGTGCCAGCAGTAGGGGAGATACGCAGTATTTT.

The rearrangement links TRBV5-6 to TRBJ2-2; TRBD2 might be the D (7 bases). Trimming shortened V by 4 bases and J by 3 bases, and 16 bases separated the two germline ends. This CDR3 has 16 amino acids. Looked up from germline, CDR1 is SGHDT and CDR2 is YYEEEE. In nucleotides, the CDR3 is TGTGCCAGCAGCCCACTCCGGGGGGCGGACACCGGGGAGCTGTTTTTT. As protein: CASSPLRGADTGELFF.

V usage is TRBV4-1 and J usage is TRBJ2-7; D might be TRBD1 or TRBD2, each matching 5 bases. Germline loops: CDR1 MGHRA, CDR2 YSYEKL. The CDR3 has 18 residues. Trimming removed 0 bases at V and 3 bases at J, with 21 bases between. This CDR3 reads CASSQDAYGTHNLYEQYF. The CDR3, as DNA: TGCGCCAGCAGCCAAGACGCCTACGGGACCCACAACCTCTACGAGCAGTACTTC.

The chain is built from TRBV30 and TRBJ2-2, with a tentative D call TRBD1 (5 bases). This CDR3 has 15 residues. Germline CDR1 GTSNPN, CDR2 SVGIG (reference sequence). The V end was cut by 3 bases, the J end by 4 bases, with 15 bases between. For the CDR3, the DNA is TGTGCCTGGAGGGCGGACATCAAGGGCACCGGGGAGCTGTTTTTT. Its protein is CAWRADIKGTGELFF. Full variable domain (rest looked up from reference TRBV30 and TRBJ2-2): SQTIHQWPATLVQPVGSPLSLECTVEGTSNPNLYWYRQAAGRGLQLLFYSVGIGQISSEVPQNLSASRPQDRQFILSSKKLLLSDSGFYLCAWRADIKGTGELFFGEGSRLTVL.

This chain connects TRBV7-8 to TRBJ2-7; TRBD2 matches 8 bases. Germline CDR1 is SGHVS and CDR2 is FQNEAQ. V shed 1 base and J 0 bases; nucleotides not matched to a gene: 5. The CDR3 spans 16 residues. The CDR3 protein is CASSLGTGGDSYEQYF. The CDR3 DNA sequence: TGTGCCAGCAGCTTAGGTACCGGGGGGGACTCCTACGAGCAGTACTTC.

V and J are TRBV30 and TRBJ2-2; 8 nucleotides line up with TRBD2. The ends lost 1 base at V and 4 bases at J; junction bases unmatched: 5. Germline lookup yields CDR1 GTSNPN and CDR2 SVGIG (reference sequence). The CDR3 loop spans 15 amino acids. The CDR3 DNA reads TGTGCCTGGAGTGCCCTCGGGGGGGGCACCGGGGAGCTGTTTTTT. Protein: CAWSALGGGTGELFF.

The V call is TRBV7-8, the J call TRBJ2-3; D gene uncertain. Germline V gene sequence: CDR1 SGHVS, CDR2 FQNEAQ. The CDR3 extends over 12 amino acids. Deletions cut 5 bases from V and 4 bases from J, with 7 bases between. DNA for the CDR3: TGTGCCAGCAGCCCCCTGGCAGATACGCAGTATTTT. Encoded protein: CASSPLADTQYF.

J is TRBJ2-4 and V is TRBV9, with D possibly matching TRBD1 (5 bases). The CDR3 consists of 15 residues. Germline assignment: CDR1 SGDLS and CDR2 YYNGEE. Trimming pared 1 base from V and 1 base from J, leaving 9 bases between. CDR3 sequence reads: CASSVLGAAKNIQYF. Here the CDR3 DNA reads TGTGCCAGCAGCGTACTTGGGGCGGCCAAAAACATTCAGTACTTC.

The CDR3 spells CSADDSYEQYF. DNA of the CDR3: TGCAGTGCTGACGACAGCTACGAGCAGTACTTC. The chain carries TRBV20-1 and TRBJ2-7, with a possible D match to TRBD1 (5 bases). Germline V gene sequence: CDR1 DFQATT, CDR2 SNEGSKA (reference sequence). Trimming cost V 5 bases and J 3 bases, with 8 bases left between them. The CDR3 spans 11 residues.

The chain uses TRBV3-1 (or the pseudogene TRBV3-2) and TRBJ1-2; D gene ambiguous. Germline V gives CDR1 LGHDT, CDR2 YNNKEL (reference sequence). V was pared by 0 bases and J by 8 bases, with 7 bases between. CDR3 length equals 12 residues. The CDR3 is CASSQDQMGYTF. The CDR3 DNA is TGTGCCAGCAGCCAAGACCAAATGGGCTACACCTTC.

J is TRBJ2-7 and V is TRBV19; D call uncertain. V lost 5 bases and J 5 bases, leaving 13 bases between the germline ends. Germline V gene data show CDR1 as LNHDA and CDR2 as SQIVND (reference sequence). This CDR3 spans 13 amino acids. The CDR3, as DNA: TGTGCCAGTAGTTCGGGCTCCAAAAACGAGCAGTACTTC. Amino acids: CASSSGSKNEQYF. The full variable domain, in which reference TRBV19 and TRBJ2-7 provide the parts outside the CDR3, is DGGITQSPKYLFRKEGQNVTLSCEQNLNHDAMYWYRQDPGQGLRLIYYSQIVNDFQKGDIAEGYSVSREKKESFPLTVTSAQKNPTAFYLCASSSGSKNEQYFGPGTRLTVT.

The V call is TRBV29-1, the J call TRBJ1-6, with 7 bases lining up with TRBD1. V shed 6 bases and J 6 bases; nucleotides not matched to a gene: 8. The CDR3 length is 14 residues. From germline, CDR1 is SQVTM and CDR2 ANQGSEA. The CDR3 region is CSVSSGTANSPLHF. The DNA for the CDR3 is TGCAGCGTCTCCTCCGGGACAGCTAATTCACCCCTCCACTTT. Full variable domain (missing parts from reference TRBV29-1 and TRBJ1-6): SAVISQKPSRDICQRGTSLTIQCQVDSQVTMMFWYRQQPGQSLTLIATANQGSEATYESGFVIDKFPISRPNLTFSTLTVSNMSPEDSSIYLCSVSSGTANSPLHFGNGTRLTVT.

The chain couples TRBV6-1 to TRBJ2-1; 8 positions agree with TRBD2. V was pared by 3 bases and J by 8 bases, with 6 bases of the junction left unmatched. Per germline, CDR1 MNHNS and CDR2 SASEGT. The CDR3 is 14 amino acids. CDR3 in DNA: TGTGCCAGCAGTGAGTACCGGGGGGGCTATGAGCAGTTCTTC. Translating it yields CASSEYRGGYEQFF.

The chain couples TRBV11-2 to TRBJ2-2; D unclear. V lost 1 base and J lost 0, with 3 bases in between. CDR3 length: 14 amino acids. Germline V CDR1 and CDR2: SGHAT, FQNNGV. CDR3 coding DNA: TGTGCCAGCAGCTTAGGACCGAACACCGGGGAGCTGTTTTTT. Protein product: CASSLGPNTGELFF.

This clone was detected only a few times. V and J are TRBV15 and TRBJ2-5; D unclear. V lost 3 bases, J lost 3 bases, and 11 bases lay in between. The CDR3 contains 14 residues. Germline V gene lookup returns CDR1 LNHNV and CDR2 YYDKDF (reference sequence). In DNA form, the CDR3 reads TGTGCCACCAGCAGCCACCTAAGCGAAGAGACCCAGTACTTC. It encodes CATSSHLSEETQYF.

This clone was counted a single time. The J gene is TRBJ1-5, the V gene TRBV2; a weak D match, TRBD1 (6 bases). The CDR3 sequence is 14 residues long. From germline, CDR1 is SNHLY and CDR2 FYNNEI. V lost 4 bases and J lost 6, with 13 bases in between. The CDR3: CASSVGGQGQPQHF. In DNA, the CDR3 is TGTGCCAGCAGTGTCGGGGGGCAGGGTCAGCCCCAGCATTTT.

This clone was observed a handful of times. Additional DNA sequences in this sample encode the identical CDR3. V gene TRBV7-2 combines with J gene TRBJ2-7, with D tentatively TRBD1 (5 bases). CDR1 and CDR2 (germline): SGHTA, FQGNSA. Trimming left V 1 base short and J 2 bases short, with 9 bases between. The CDR3 totals 14 residues. CDR3 in amino acids: CASSLVGAAYEQYF. In DNA form, the CDR3 reads TGTGCCAGCAGCTTAGTTGGGGCAGCCTACGAGCAGTACTTC.

The genes are TRBV30 and TRBJ2-3; 9 bases fit TRBD2. There are 15 residues in the CDR3. Germline V lookup: CDR1 GTSNPN, CDR2 SVGIG (reference sequence). Trimming at V came to 0 bases and at J to 2 bases, leaving 3 bases not matched to a gene. In DNA form, the CDR3 reads TGTGCCTGGAGTGTAGGACTAGCGACCACAGATACGCAGTATTTT. Translated: CAWSVGLATTDTQYF.

V and J are TRBV7-8 and TRBJ2-3; the D gene is possibly TRBD2 (5 bases). In germline, CDR1 is SGHVS, CDR2 FQNEAQ. V was cut by 10 bases and J by 2 bases, with 19 bases left in between. This CDR3 contains 15 residues. For the CDR3, the DNA is TGTGCCACCATCCCACTAGGGCACCACACAGATACGCAGTATTTT. Amino acid sequence: CATIPLGHHTDTQYF.

The chain recombines TRBV10-3 with TRBJ1-1; TRBD1 matches 7 bases. Germline-derived CDR1 and CDR2 are ENHRY and SYGVKD. The V segment lost 3 bases and the J segment 1 base; nucleotides outside the gene matches: 8. This CDR3 comprises 16 residues. CDR3 region: CAISDSLQGRNTEAFF. The CDR3 DNA reads as TGTGCCATCAGTGACTCATTACAGGGGAGGAACACTGAAGCTTTCTTT.

This chain links TRBV4-3 with TRBJ1-3; no reliable D call. The germline CDR1 and CDR2 sequences are LGHNA and YSLEER. The CDR3 covers 15 residues. V lost 1 base, J lost 0 bases, and 7 bases lay in between. CDR3 in DNA: TGCGCCAGCAGCCAAGGGTATAGCTCTGGAAACACCATATATTTT. Encoded protein: CASSQGYSSGNTIYF.

A note on this clone: Other DNA sequences of this sample code for an identical CDR3. The chain joins TRBV28 to TRBJ1-2; D gene ambiguous. The germline V and J ends were trimmed by 2 bases and 2 bases, with 6 bases remaining between them. Germline CDR1 and CDR2: MDHEN and SYDVKM. This CDR3 has 13 residues. The CDR3: CASSLGPNYGYTF. In nucleotides, the CDR3 is TGTGCCAGCAGTTTAGGTCCCAACTATGGCTACACCTTC.